This is a list of T cell receptor beta chains from one sample in a study of beta chain features in type 1 diabetes. Some clones are missing from TCRdb's copy, which holds only in-frame ones; the method was immunoSEQ multiplex PCR. The data show around 240,000 clones, with under 20% seen just once and about 0.078% held by the top ten. Input material: naive CD4+ T cells from blood. All receptors come from a man in his thirties or forties with type 1 diabetes. Both conserved end residues are part of each CDR3. The D gene is left open where the match is weak. Part of the rows lack a size; the others show once, few, many or a class for expanded clones.

TRBJ2-5 TRBV7-3 few . TGTGCCAGCAGCCCGTCCAGGGAGGAGACCCAGTACTTC CASSPSREETQYF
TRBJ1-5 TRBV27 . . TGTGCCAGCAGTTTGTCGGGCCCAGGACATCAGCCCCAGCATTTT CASSLSGPGHQPQHF
TRBJ2-2 TRBV28 few TRBD2 TGTGCCAGCTGGACTAGCGGGAGAAGCGGGGAGCTGTTTTTT CASWTSGRSGELFF
TRBJ2-7 TRBV7-3 . TRBD1 TGTGCCAGCAGCCCCGGACAGGGAAACTACGAGCAGTACTTC CASSPGQGNYEQYF
TRBJ2-7 TRBV7-8 . . TGTGCCAGCAGCGCCCAGGGTAACTTCTTATACGAGCAGTACTTC CASSAQGNFLYEQYF
TRBJ1-1 TRBV20-1 few . TGCAGGTGCCCCCGGGGAACTGAAGCTTTCTTT CRCPRGTEAFF
TRBJ2-5 TRBV14 . . TGTGCCAGCAGCCAAGACCACCTCCAGTACTTC CASSQDHLQYF
TRBJ2-1 TRBV30 few TRBD2 TGTGCCTGGAGTCCGGGAGGGGTTGGCAATGAGCAGTTCTTC CAWSPGGVGNEQFF
TRBJ2-6 TRBV4-2 . . TGTGCCAGCAGCCAAGCGCCGGGGCAGGGTAGCTCTGGGGCCAACGTCCTGACTTTC CASSQAPGQGSSGANVLTF
TRBJ2-7 TRBV5-1 . . TGCGCCAGCAGCCGAGGGACCGACCTGACCCTTCACTACGAGCAGTACTTC CASSRGTDLTLHYEQYF
TRBJ2-1 TRBV12-5 . . TGTGCTAGTGGTTTGGTCGGAGACGGTGAGCAGTTCTTC CASGLVGDGEQFF
TRBJ2-5 TRBV7-9 few . TGTGCCAGCAGCCCAACGGGCCAGACCCAGTACTTC CASSPTGQTQYF
TRBJ2-1 TRBV19 few TRBD1 TGTGCCTCAGAGCAGGGACAGGGGCGTGAGCAGTTCTTC CASEQGQGREQFF
TRBJ2-7 TRBV7-9 . TRBD1 TGTGCCAGCAGTAGAGGGACAGGCGGTAACTACGAGCAGTACTTC CASSRGTGGNYEQYF
TRBJ2-1 TRBV20-1 few . TGCAGTGCTAGCACTGTCAATGAGCAGTTCTTC CSASTVNEQFF
TRBJ2-1 TRBV5-4 few TRBD1 TGTGCCGCCAGCACCGGGACAGGGGATTACAATGAGCAGTTCTTC CAASTGTGDYNEQFF
TRBJ2-1 TRBV20-1 . . TGCAGTGCTGGATCCGGGCCCCCGCCGTTCTTC CSAGSGPPPFF
TRBJ2-5 TRBV5-1 once TRBD2 TGCGCCAGCAGCATCACCGGGACTAGCGGGGAGACCCAGTACTTC CASSITGTSGETQYF
TRBJ2-4 TRBV28 few TRBD1 TGTGCCAGCAGCTTACCGGGACAGGGTCGCGGCATTCAGTACTTC CASSLPGQGRGIQYF
TRBJ2-5 TRBV28 few TRBD2 TGTGCCACTGGGACTAGGCAAGAGACCCAGTACTTC CATGTRQETQYF